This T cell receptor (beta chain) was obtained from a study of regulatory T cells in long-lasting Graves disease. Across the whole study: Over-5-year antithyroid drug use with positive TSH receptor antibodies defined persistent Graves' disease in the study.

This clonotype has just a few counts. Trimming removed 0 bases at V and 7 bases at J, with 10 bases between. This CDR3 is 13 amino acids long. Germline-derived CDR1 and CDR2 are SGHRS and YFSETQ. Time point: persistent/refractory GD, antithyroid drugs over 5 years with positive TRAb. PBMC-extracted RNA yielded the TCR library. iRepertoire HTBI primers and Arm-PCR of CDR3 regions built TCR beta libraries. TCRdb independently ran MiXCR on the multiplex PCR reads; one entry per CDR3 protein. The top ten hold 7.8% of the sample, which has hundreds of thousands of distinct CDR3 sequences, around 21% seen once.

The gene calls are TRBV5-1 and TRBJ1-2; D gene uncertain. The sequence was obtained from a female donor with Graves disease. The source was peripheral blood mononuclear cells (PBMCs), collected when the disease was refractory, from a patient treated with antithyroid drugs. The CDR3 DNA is TGCGCCAGCAGCTTGGACGGCTTTGGTGGCTACACCTTC. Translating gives CASSLDGFGGYTF.